This T cell receptor (beta chain) is from a study of blood T cell repertoires in COVID-19. The overall study: The cDNA or gDNA used as material had been derived from T cells, B-cell-depleted T cells, or PBMCs.

Germline V CDR1 and CDR2: SNHLY, FYNNEI. The CDR3 spans 18 residues. Losses at the gene ends were 5 bases for V and 0 bases for J; bases not matched to a gene: 12. In the original processing: Reference gene primer amplification yielded estimated nucleated cell counts. The protocol was immunoSEQ multiplex PCR, while the TCRdb copy is restricted to in-frame clones and leaves out a portion. That table is the source of V, J and clone size, and D and trimming were worked out from the DNA. The table has around 300,000 clones, 90% seen once; the top ten hold roughly 2.9%. Sequenced input: peripheral blood. The TCR comes from a woman aged 25 to 45 with COVID-19, enrolled during active disease. This chain uses TRBV2 with TRBJ1-5, with 8 bases fitting TRBD1. The CDR3 DNA follows: TGTGCCAGCAGTACAACAGGGGGAACCAATTATAGCAATCAGCCCCAGCATTTT. It specifies CASSTTGGTNYSNQPQHF.